This TCR beta chain emerged from a study of blood T cells in healthy people across ages (dated by TCRdb to between 2014 and 2016). Concerning the study at large: Template switching captured roughly one uniquely barcoded TCR beta cDNA molecule per two T cells in model experiments. For two donors (one aged 18 to 29 and one aged 80 or older), the study analyzed two additional independent replicas of 1 million unique cDNA reads from the same blood draw. The donors were split into four age groups: young (average around 15 years), middle-aged (roughly 40), aged (over 55) and long-lived (roughly 77). To track age-related changes in TCR beta repertoire diversity, the study relied on deep sequencing normalized with unique cDNA molecular identifiers. Summary of the overall study and its limitations: The CMV infection status of donors was not known, potentially confounding age-related changes in expanded clonotypes. The percentage of naive T cells measured by flow cytometry correlated strongly with observed TCR beta diversity. Compared with the aged group, the long-lived group had more naive CD4+ T cells, fewer expanded clones and increased TCR diversity, a pattern suggesting age selection. Estimates of total diversity based on one million sequenced T cells were regarded as lower bounds and as underestimates. As age increased, observed TCR beta diversity per million T cells dropped in a roughly linear way, and a significant reduction was already evident by age 40. Conclusive comparison of naive and antigen-experienced compartments was prevented by the profiling of bulk unsorted PBMCs.

Remarks on this clonotype: Its antigen is still unknown. No much larger clone exists at a distance of one base, and base qualities are not known.

The donors were some 36 Caucasian individuals from Russia, aged roughly 6 to 100 years, who were systemically healthy. Each donor gave ten milliliters of peripheral blood, collected into EDTA-treated Vacutainer tubes. PBMCs were isolated by Ficoll-Paque density-gradient centrifugation, with at least 6 million obtained per sample. Trizol reagent was used to extract total RNA from PBMCs, with at least 5.5 micrograms per sample. The percentages of naive CD45RAhigh/CD27high T cells were determined by flow cytometry on a PBMC aliquot from every donor. The library relied on 5' RACE. TCRdb lists the instrument as Illumina HiSeq 2500. A second PCR of about 6 to 11 cycles was performed with a sample-barcoded 5' primer and a J-beta primer mix. A unique molecular identifier was introduced onto each TCR beta cDNA molecule by a template-switch 5' adaptor carrying 12 random nucleotides. Each sample yielded at least 3 million CDR3-containing paired-end reads. First-strand cDNA synthesis was performed from all RNA using the Mint cDNA synthesis kit, with priming by a TRBC-specific oligonucleotide. After uracil-DNA glycosylase treatment, a first 18-cycle PCR used universal primers M1SS and BC2_uni_R on all cDNA. The paper's data handling went like this. Normalization of each sample was performed by random selection of 1 million high-quality reads, each carrying a distinct molecular identifier. Reads with shared molecular identifiers were discarded instead of being binned into consensus sequences. MiTCR, set to a Q25 quality threshold and the strictest error-elimination algorithm, was used for CDR3 identification, clonotype clustering and error correction. A nonparametric unseen species model using Euler transformation provided a lower-bound estimate of total TCR beta diversity. TCRdb applied fastp at Q25 and MiXCR to the public reads, then kept only in-frame beta chains. Entries are consolidated by CDR3 protein sequence, retaining the most common genes and DNA. TCRdb's processing, not the study's, gives the V and J calls here. Across this sample there are some 930,000 distinct CDR3 sequences, with about 28% seen only once. 10% of the sample is held by the ten biggest clonotypes.

The junction shows trimming of 0 bases on V and 8 bases on J, plus 12 bases between the germline ends. From cysteine to phenylalanine, the CDR3 is 15 amino acids long. Here the CDR3 DNA is all that survives: 45 bases in frame from base 1. Sequences SGDLS (CDR1) and YYNGEE (CDR2) are obtained from the germline V gene. These data also featured in a second study, about T cells of mothers and their children. The second paper states: Nine systemically healthy Caucasian individuals, comprising three mothers and their six children, were included as donors. cDNA synthesis used all of the extracted RNA, with about 1.5 ug of RNA in each 15 ul reaction. In the second PCR, sample barcodes and 2-4 random nucleotides were introduced via the M1S primer. Each mother yielded over 8.5 million TCR beta CDR3 reads and each child 2.5 million to 3 million reads. Thymic selection shapes the output of TCR recombination in a similar way in related and unrelated pairs, and inherited differences have a minor effect. Normalized repertoire overlap was always slightly but never significantly higher in related than unrelated mother-child pairs. Persistent microchimeric T cell clones were not detected, at a sensitivity of about 100 clones per million clonotypes. Deep NGS was used in the study to compare the TCR beta repertoires of mothers and children and to look for features that separate related mother-child pairs from unrelated individuals. The mean age was around 40 +/- 4 years for the mothers and about 12 +/- 4 years for the children. After adapters were ligated using NEBNext reagents, the libraries underwent 100+100 nt paired-end sequencing on an Illumina HiSeq 2000. Mother and child libraries were prepared a month apart and sequenced in separate runs to prevent cross-contamination. For each donor, somewhere between about 450,000 and 2,000,000 distinct TCR beta clonotypes were identified. Naive TCR beta clonotypes were estimated from low-frequency clonotypes matched to each donor's FACS-determined naive share, without sorting.

The origin of this receptor is a woman between 40 and 50 years old in good health. The sample consisted of blood. The receptor chain draws on TRBV9 and TRBJ1-6, and the D gene may be TRBD1, 6 bases matching. The DNA reads TGTGCCAGCAGCGTAGAGGGGGGCCGCGATTCACCCCTCCACTTT. It translates to CASSVEGGRDSPLHF.